This T cell receptor beta chain was obtained from a study of shared clonotypes between healthy human individuals. A deep-level run was used for the assay. Some clones are missing from TCRdb's copy, which holds only in-frame ones; the method was immunoSEQ multiplex PCR. The sample has a few million clones, more than 80% seen once. Germline loops: CDR1 MNHNS, CDR2 SASEGT. V lost 3 bases and J lost 8, with 10 bases in between. The CDR3 consists of 12 residues. The receptor was isolated from a man between 18 and 35 years old in good health. Some clones in this sample may be carry-over from other donors' samples. This chain links TRBV6-1 with TRBJ1-2; TRBD1 might be the D (5 bases). The sequencing sample was made of naive CD4+ T cells from PBMCs. The sample's subset: CD45RA+ positively selected. The CDR3 DNA is TGTGCCAGCAGTGACAGGGCCAGAGGCTACACCTTC. Its translation is CASSDRARGYTF.